Listed below are T cell receptor beta chains from one sample, sequenced in a study of Tregs in tolerant kidney transplant recipients. The antigens for these receptors are not known. Sequencing was performed with immunoSEQ multiplex PCR; in TCRdb, only in-frame clones are kept and a portion is missing. The sample lists some 8,700 clones; under 55% were seen once. The sequenced material came from CD4+ T cells from blood cultured with allogeneic cells. Every receptor here comes from a human donor in good health. Each CDR3 is given with its conserved first and last residue. Each record gives: D gene, clone size, J gene, V gene, CDR3 DNA, CDR3 protein. The D gene is left open where the match is weak. Rows may omit the clone size; those that give it use once, few, many or a size class.

D gene: TRBD2
clone size: -
J gene: TRBJ2-1
V gene: TRBV6-5
CDR3 DNA: TGTGCCAGCAGCTACACGTTAGCGGGGGAGCAGTTCTTC
CDR3 protein: CASSYTLAGEQFF

D gene: -
clone size: -
J gene: TRBJ1-2
V gene: TRBV18
CDR3 DNA: TGTGCCAGCTCTCGCGATACTTTGCAGGCCCATGGCTACACCTTC
CDR3 protein: CASSRDTLQAHGYTF

D gene: TRBD1
clone size: few
J gene: TRBJ2-7
V gene: TRBV23-1
CDR3 DNA: TGCGCCAGCAGTCTGAGACAGGGCTCCTACGAGCAGTACTTC
CDR3 protein: CASSLRQGSYEQYF

D gene: -
clone size: -
J gene: TRBJ2-3
V gene: TRBV7-6
CDR3 DNA: TGTGCCAGCAGAAAATGGGGTAGTCGGGGTCGAGATACGCAGTATTTT
CDR3 protein: CASRKWGSRGRDTQYF

D gene: -
clone size: -
J gene: TRBJ2-7
V gene: TRBV6-5
CDR3 DNA: TGTGCCAGCAGTGGTGGGGACTTGGGACACTACGAGCAGTACTTC
CDR3 protein: CASSGGDLGHYEQYF

D gene: -
clone size: medium-sized
J gene: TRBJ2-7
V gene: TRBV5-4
CDR3 DNA: TGTGCCAGCAGCTTGGCGTGGCAGGGAGGAACCTACGAGCAGTACTTC
CDR3 protein: CASSLAWQGGTYEQYF

D gene: -
clone size: -
J gene: TRBJ2-1
V gene: TRBV19
CDR3 DNA: TGTGCCAGTAGTATAAACAGCGGGTGGGGCAATGAGCAGTTCTTC
CDR3 protein: CASSINSGWGNEQFF

D gene: -
clone size: -
J gene: TRBJ2-5
V gene: TRBV5-1
CDR3 DNA: TGCGCCAGCAGCGGGGCGTTTGGGGGTGAGACCCAGTACTTC
CDR3 protein: CASSGAFGGETQYF

D gene: -
clone size: few
J gene: TRBJ1-1
V gene: TRBV6-1
CDR3 DNA: TGTGCCAGCAGACTCACAGGGTTGAACACTGAAGCTTTCTTT
CDR3 protein: CASRLTGLNTEAFF

D gene: TRBD2
clone size: medium-sized
J gene: TRBJ2-1
V gene: TRBV5-5
CDR3 DNA: TGTGCCAGCAGCTTGGGTCTAGCGGCGACCTACAATGAGCAGTTCTTC
CDR3 protein: CASSLGLAATYNEQFF